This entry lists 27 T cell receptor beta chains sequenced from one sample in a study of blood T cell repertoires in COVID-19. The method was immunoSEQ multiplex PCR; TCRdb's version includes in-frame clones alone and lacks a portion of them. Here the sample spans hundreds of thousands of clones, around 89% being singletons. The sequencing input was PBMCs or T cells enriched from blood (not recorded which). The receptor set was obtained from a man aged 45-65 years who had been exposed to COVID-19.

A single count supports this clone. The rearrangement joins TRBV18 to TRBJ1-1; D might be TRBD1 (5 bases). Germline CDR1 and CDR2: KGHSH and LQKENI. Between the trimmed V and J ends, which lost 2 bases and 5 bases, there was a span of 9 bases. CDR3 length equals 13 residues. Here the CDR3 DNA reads TGTGCCAGCTCACCAGATAGGGGTACTGAAGCTTTCTTT. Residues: CASSPDRGTEAFF. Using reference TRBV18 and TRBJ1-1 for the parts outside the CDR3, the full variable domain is NAGVMQNPRHLVRRRGQEARLRCSPMKGHSHVYWYRQLPEEGLKFMVYLQKENIIDESGMPKERFSAEFPKEGPSILRIQQVVRGDSAAYFCASSPDRGTEAFFGQGTRLTVV.

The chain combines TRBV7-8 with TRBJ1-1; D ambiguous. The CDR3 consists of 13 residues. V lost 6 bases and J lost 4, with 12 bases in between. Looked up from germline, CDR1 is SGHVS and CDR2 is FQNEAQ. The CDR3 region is CASRLFGGTEAFF. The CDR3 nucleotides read TGTGCCAGCAGATTATTTGGAGGCACTGAAGCTTTCTTT.

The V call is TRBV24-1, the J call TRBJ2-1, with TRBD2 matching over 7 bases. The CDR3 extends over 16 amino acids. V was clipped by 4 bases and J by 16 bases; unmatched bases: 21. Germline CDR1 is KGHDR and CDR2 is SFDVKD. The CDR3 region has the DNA TGTGCCACCAGTGACCGATCGGGCGGGAGTACATCGGTGTCATTCTTC. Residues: CATSDRSGGSTSVSFF.

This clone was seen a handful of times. CDR3 region: CASSLEISSPLHF. CDR3 sequence (DNA): TGTGCCAGCAGCTTGGAGATAAGCTCACCCCTCCACTTT. The chain links TRBV5-4 to TRBJ1-6; the D is unclear. CDR1 and CDR2 from the germline V gene are SGHNT and YYREEE (reference sequence). Trimming stripped 0 bases from V and 10 bases from J, with 8 bases between. This CDR3 has 13 amino acids.

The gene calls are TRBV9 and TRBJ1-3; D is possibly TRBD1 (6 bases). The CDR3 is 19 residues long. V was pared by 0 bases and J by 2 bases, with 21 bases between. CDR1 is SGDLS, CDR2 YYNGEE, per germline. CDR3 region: CASSVEFLRQGSAGNTIYF. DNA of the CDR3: TGTGCCAGCAGCGTAGAGTTTCTCCGTCAGGGGAGCGCTGGAAACACCATATATTTT.

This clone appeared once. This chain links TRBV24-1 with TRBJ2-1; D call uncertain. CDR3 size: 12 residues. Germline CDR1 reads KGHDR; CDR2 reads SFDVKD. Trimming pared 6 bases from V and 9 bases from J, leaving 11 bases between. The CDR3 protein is CATSSGTSEQFF. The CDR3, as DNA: TGTGCCACCAGTTCAGGTACAAGTGAGCAGTTCTTC.

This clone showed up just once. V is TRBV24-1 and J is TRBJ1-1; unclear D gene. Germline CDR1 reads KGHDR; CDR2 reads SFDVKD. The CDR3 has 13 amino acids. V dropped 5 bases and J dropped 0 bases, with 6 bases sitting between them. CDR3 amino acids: CATSGQMNTEAFF. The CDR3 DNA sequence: TGTGCCACCAGTGGCCAGATGAACACTGAAGCTTTCTTT.

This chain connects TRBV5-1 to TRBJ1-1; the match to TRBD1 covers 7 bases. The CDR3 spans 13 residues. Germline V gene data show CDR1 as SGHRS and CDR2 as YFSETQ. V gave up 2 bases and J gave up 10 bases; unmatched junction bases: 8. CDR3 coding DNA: TGCGCCAGCAGCTTCGGGCAGGGGGAAGGAGCTTTCTTT. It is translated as CASSFGQGEGAFF. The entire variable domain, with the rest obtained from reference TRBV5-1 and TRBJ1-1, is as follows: KAGVTQTPRYLIKTRGQQVTLSCSPISGHRSVSWYQQTPGQGLQFLFEYFSETQRNKGNFPGRFSGRQFSNSRSEMNVSTLELGDSALYLCASSFGQGEGAFFGQGTRLTVV.

The DNA for the CDR3 is TGTGCCAGCTCACCACCTGGCCTAGCGGGAGGAGACAATGAGCAGTTCTTC. It codes for CASSPPGLAGGDNEQFF. This chain connects TRBV18 to TRBJ2-1; TRBD2 matches 11 bases. Germline CDR1 reads KGHSH; CDR2 reads LQKENI. The CDR3 totals 17 residues. Germline trimming cut 0 bases from V and 5 bases from J; bases unmatched to any gene: 6.

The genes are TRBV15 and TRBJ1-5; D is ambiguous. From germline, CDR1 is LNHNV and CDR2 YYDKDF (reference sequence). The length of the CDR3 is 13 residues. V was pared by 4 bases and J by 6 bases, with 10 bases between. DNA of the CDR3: TGTGCCACCAGCATTAACTTCGGTCAGCCCCAGCATTTT. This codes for CATSINFGQPQHF. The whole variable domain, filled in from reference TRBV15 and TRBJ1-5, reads DAMVIQNPRYQVTQFGKPVTLSCSQTLNHNVMYWYQQKSSQAPKLLFHYYDKDFNNEADTPDNFQSRRPNTSFCFLDIRSPGLGDTAMYLCATSINFGQPQHFGDGTRLSIL.

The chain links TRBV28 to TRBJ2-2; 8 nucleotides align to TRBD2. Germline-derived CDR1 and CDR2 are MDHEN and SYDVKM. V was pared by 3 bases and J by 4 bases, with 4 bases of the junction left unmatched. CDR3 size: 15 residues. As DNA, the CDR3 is TGTGCCAGCAGTTTCAGCGGGAGACTCACCGGGGAGCTGTTTTTT. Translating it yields CASSFSGRLTGELFF.

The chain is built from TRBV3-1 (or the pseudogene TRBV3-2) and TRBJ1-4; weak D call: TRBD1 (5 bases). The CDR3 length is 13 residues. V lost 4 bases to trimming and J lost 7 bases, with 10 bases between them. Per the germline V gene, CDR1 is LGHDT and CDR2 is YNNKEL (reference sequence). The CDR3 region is CASSPRGTEKLFF. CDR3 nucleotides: TGTGCCAGCAGCCCTCGGGGGACTGAAAAACTGTTTTTT.

CDR3 residues: CASSEAPNSYYGYTF. CDR3 bases: TGTGCCAGCAGTGAAGCGCCTAACAGCTACTATGGCTACACCTTC. This chain joins TRBV6-1 and TRBJ1-2, with D hard to call. Germline V gene data show CDR1 as MNHNS and CDR2 as SASEGT. Trimming took off 0 bases at V and 3 bases at J, with 11 bases between the two ends. This CDR3 region has 15 residues.

CDR3 loop: CASGLLRYRGMAYNEQFF. The CDR3 bases are TGTGCCAGTGGCCTCCTACGTTACAGGGGAATGGCCTACAATGAGCAGTTCTTC. The chain has TRBV19 and TRBJ2-1, with TRBD1 identical over 7 bases. The germline gives CDR1 LNHDA, CDR2 SQIVND (reference sequence). V gave up 8 bases and J gave up 2 bases; unmatched junction bases: 18. There are 18 residues in the CDR3. The full variable domain, in which reference TRBV19 and TRBJ2-1 provide the parts outside the CDR3, is DGGITQSPKYLFRKEGQNVTLSCEQNLNHDAMYWYRQDPGQGLRLIYYSQIVNDFQKGDIAEGYSVSREKKESFPLTVTSAQKNPTAFYLCASGLLRYRGMAYNEQFFGPGTRLTVL.

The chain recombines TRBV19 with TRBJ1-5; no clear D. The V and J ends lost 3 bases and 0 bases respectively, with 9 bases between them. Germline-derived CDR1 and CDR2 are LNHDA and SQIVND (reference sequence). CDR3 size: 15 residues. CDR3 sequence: CASSIDSYSNQPQHF. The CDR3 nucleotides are TGTGCCAGTAGTATTGACTCGTATAGCAATCAGCCCCAGCATTTT.

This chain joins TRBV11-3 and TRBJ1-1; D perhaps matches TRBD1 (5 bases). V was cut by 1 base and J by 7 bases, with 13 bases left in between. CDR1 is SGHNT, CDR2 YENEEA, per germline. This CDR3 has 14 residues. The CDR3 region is CASSLGRQTDEAFF. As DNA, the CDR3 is TGTGCCAGCAGCTTAGGTCGACAGACCGATGAAGCTTTCTTT. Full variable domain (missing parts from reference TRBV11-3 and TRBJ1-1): EAGVVQSPRYKIIEKKQPVAFWCNPISGHNTLYWYLQNLGQGPELLIRYENEEAVDDSQLPKDRFSAERLKGVDSTLKIQPAELGDSAVYLCASSLGRQTDEAFFGQGTRLTVV.

The CDR3 DNA sequence: TGTGCCAGCAGTTCCGGCGGGGAGCTGTTTTTT. It specifies CASSSGGELFF. V usage is TRBV28 and J usage is TRBJ2-2; D ambiguous. CDR1 and CDR2 (germline): MDHEN, SYDVKM. Between the trimmed V and J ends, which lost 4 bases and 7 bases, there was a span of 4 bases. This CDR3 contains 11 residues.

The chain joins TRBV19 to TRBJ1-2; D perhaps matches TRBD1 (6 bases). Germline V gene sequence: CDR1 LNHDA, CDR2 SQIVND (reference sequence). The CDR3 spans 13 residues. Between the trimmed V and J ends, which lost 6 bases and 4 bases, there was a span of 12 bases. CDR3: CASRIGQIYGYTF. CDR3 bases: TGTGCCAGTAGAATCGGACAGATCTATGGCTACACCTTC.

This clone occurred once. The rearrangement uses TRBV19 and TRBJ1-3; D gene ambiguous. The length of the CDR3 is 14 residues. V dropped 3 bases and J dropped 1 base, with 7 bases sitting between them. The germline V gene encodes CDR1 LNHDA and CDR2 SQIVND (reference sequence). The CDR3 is CASSIAASGNTIYF. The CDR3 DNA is TGTGCCAGTAGTATTGCGGCTTCTGGAAACACCATATATTTT.

In DNA, the CDR3 is TGTGCCAGCTCAAACAACCGGTACAGGGGTCCCTACAATGAGCAGTTCTTC. This encodes CASSNNRYRGPYNEQFF. The J gene is TRBJ2-1, the V gene TRBV18; TRBD1 agrees at 7 bases. J was trimmed by 2 bases and V by 5 bases; bases with no gene match: 12. The CDR3 sequence is 17 residues long. Germline values: CDR1 KGHSH, CDR2 LQKENI. The whole variable domain, remainder taken from reference TRBV18 and TRBJ2-1, is NAGVMQNPRHLVRRRGQEARLRCSPMKGHSHVYWYRQLPEEGLKFMVYLQKENIIDESGMPKERFSAEFPKEGPSILRIQQVVRGDSAAYFCASSNNRYRGPYNEQFFGPGTRLTVL.

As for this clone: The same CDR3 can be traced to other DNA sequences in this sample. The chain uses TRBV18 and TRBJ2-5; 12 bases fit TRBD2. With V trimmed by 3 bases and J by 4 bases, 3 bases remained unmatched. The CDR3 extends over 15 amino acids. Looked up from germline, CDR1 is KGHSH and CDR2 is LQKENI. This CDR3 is CASSPPGLAGETQYF. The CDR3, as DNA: TGTGCCAGCTCACCCCCGGGACTAGCGGGAGAGACCCAGTACTTC.

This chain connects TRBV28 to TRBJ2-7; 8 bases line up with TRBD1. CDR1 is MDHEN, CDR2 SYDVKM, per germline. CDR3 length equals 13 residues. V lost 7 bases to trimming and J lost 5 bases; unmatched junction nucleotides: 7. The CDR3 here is CASIRQGTDEQYV. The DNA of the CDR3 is TGTGCCAGCATCAGACAGGGGACCGACGAGCAGTACGTC.

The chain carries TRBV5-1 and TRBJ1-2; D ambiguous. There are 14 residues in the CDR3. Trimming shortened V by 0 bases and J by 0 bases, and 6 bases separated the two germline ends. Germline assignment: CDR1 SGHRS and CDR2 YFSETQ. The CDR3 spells CASSLDTSNYGYTF. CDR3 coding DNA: TGCGCCAGCAGCTTGGACACGTCTAACTATGGCTACACCTTC.

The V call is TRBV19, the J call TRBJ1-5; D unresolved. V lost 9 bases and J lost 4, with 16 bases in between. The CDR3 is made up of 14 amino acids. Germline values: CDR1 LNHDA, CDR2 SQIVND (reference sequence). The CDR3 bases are TGTGCCAGCAGAGGGCCCTTCGGAAATCAGCCCCAGCATTTT. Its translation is CASRGPFGNQPQHF.

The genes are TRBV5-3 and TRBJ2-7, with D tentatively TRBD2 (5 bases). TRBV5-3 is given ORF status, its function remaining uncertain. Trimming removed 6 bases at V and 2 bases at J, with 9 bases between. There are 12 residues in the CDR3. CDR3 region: CARTLAPYEQYV. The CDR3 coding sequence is TGTGCCAGAACTTTAGCGCCCTACGAGCAGTACGTC.

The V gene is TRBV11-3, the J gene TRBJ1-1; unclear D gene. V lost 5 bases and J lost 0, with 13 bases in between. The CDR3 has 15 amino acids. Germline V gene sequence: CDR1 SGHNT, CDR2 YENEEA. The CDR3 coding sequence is TGTGCCAGCAGCCCCGAGGGCCAGATGAACACTGAAGCTTTCTTT. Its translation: CASSPEGQMNTEAFF.

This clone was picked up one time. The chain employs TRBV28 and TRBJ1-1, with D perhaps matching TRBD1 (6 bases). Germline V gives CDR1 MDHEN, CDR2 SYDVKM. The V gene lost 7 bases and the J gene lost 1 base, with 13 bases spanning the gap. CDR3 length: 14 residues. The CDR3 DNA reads TGTGCCAGCATGACAGGACAGAGGAACACTGAAGCTTTCTTT. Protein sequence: CASMTGQRNTEAFF.